This TCR beta chain was recorded in a study of blood T cell repertoires in COVID-19. Study summary: There were acute and convalescent COVID-19 samples, and they came from the United States, Italy and Spain. Sample material is recorded as cDNA or gDNA derived from T cells, B-cell-depleted T cells, or PBMCs.

Germline V CDR1 and CDR2: MNHEY, SVGEGT. The CDR3 covers 16 residues. J lost 15 bases, V lost 5 bases, and 15 bases had no gene match. Authors' analysis steps: The assay estimated nucleated cells by amplifying reference gene primers. Repertoires were generated with immunoSEQ multiplex PCR, while TCRdb's copy carries only in-frame clones and drops some. Clone size and V and J calls were adopted from that table, with D and trimming inferred from the DNA. This table has some 120,000 clones, about four fifths appearing once. The TCR comes from a human donor in a cohort sampled during active COVID-19. This chain joins TRBV6-2 or TRBV6-3 and TRBJ2-1, with TRBD2 identical over 14 bases. The source material was peripheral blood. The CDR3: CASSVGGLAGDWRSFF. The CDR3 DNA is TGTGCCAGCAGTGTCGGGGGACTAGCGGGAGATTGGAGGTCGTTCTTC.